These 6 T cell receptor beta chains were sequenced from one sample in a study of long-term antiretroviral therapy in people with HIV. Researchers ran immunoSEQ v3.0 at survey level. The table came from immunoSEQ multiplex PCR; TCRdb's copy has only in-frame clones and leaves some out. Altogether roughly 32,000 clones are present, 95% to 98% being singletons, with the ten largest covering approximately 1.9%. The material sequenced was unsorted PBMCs, taken 7.6 years after starting antiretroviral therapy. The source of these receptors is a man aged 30 to 39 with HIV.

The J gene is TRBJ1-2, the V gene TRBV10-3; D unclear. Germline lookup yields CDR1 ENHRY and CDR2 SYGVKD. V lost 3 bases and J lost 3, with 8 bases in between. The CDR3 has 13 residues. CDR3 residues: CAISDPGYYGYTF. CDR3 sequence (DNA): TGTGCCATCAGTGACCCCGGATACTATGGCTACACCTTC.

This clone was observed a single time. The V and J genes are TRBV4-3 and TRBJ2-4; D assignment may be TRBD1 or TRBD2 (5 bases each). The V end lost 4 bases, the J end lost 10 bases, and 20 bases lay between the germline ends. Looked up from germline, CDR1 is LGHNA and CDR2 is YSLEER. The CDR3 length is 15 residues. The CDR3 here is CASSPTKDTEGIQYF. CDR3 sequence (DNA): TGCGCCAGCAGCCCGACCAAGGACACCGAGGGGATTCAGTACTTC.

This clone showed up just once. The chain is built from TRBV4-2 and TRBJ2-1, with 10 bases lining up with TRBD2. Unmatched junction bases numbered 6, after V lost 3 bases and J lost 10 bases. The germline gives CDR1 LGHNA, CDR2 YNFKEQ. CDR3 size: 14 residues. In DNA form, the CDR3 reads TGTGCCAGCAGCCAGGGGCTACTAGCGGGAGAGCAGTTCTTC. Amino acid sequence: CASSQGLLAGEQFF.

This chain uses TRBV30 with TRBJ2-2; D remains ambiguous. The CDR3 contains 13 residues. Trimming removed 4 bases from V and 8 bases from J, with 14 bases in between. The V gene's germline CDR1 is GTSNPN and CDR2 SVGIG (reference sequence). Written as DNA, the CDR3 is TGTGCCTGGACGGGCCGCCTCGTAGGGGAGCTGTTTTTT. It is translated as CAWTGRLVGELFF.

The chain carries TRBV29-1 and TRBJ2-7; no firm D call. V was shortened by 4 bases and J by 6 bases, with 7 bases between the two germline ends. Germline lookup yields CDR1 SQVTM and CDR2 ANQGSEA. The CDR3 has 10 residues. CDR3 DNA sequence: TGCAGCGTTGGGAAAGGCGAGCAGTACTTC. This codes for CSVGKGEQYF.

The gene calls are TRBV7-9 and TRBJ2-1; 9 positions match TRBD1. Trimming took 11 bases from V and 4 from J; bases not matched to a gene: 3. The CDR3 loop spans 12 amino acids. Germline CDR1 reads SEHNR; CDR2 reads FQNEAQ (reference sequence). CDR3 residues: CAGGTGYNEQFF. The CDR3 bases are TGTGCCGGAGGGACAGGGTACAATGAGCAGTTCTTC.